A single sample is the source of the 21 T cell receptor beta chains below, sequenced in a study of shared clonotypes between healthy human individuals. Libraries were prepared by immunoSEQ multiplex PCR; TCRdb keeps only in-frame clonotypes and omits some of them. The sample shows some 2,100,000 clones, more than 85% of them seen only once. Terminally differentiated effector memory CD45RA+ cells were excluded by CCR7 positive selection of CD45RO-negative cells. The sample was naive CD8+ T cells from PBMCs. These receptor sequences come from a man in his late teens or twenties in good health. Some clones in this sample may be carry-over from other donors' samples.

The CDR3 DNA reads as TGTGCCAGCAGGACCGTTCTAGCCAAAAACATTCAGTACTTC. This translates into CASRTVLAKNIQYF. This chain uses TRBV5-8 with TRBJ2-4, with no clear D. The CDR3 spans 14 residues. Germline-derived CDR1 and CDR2 are SGHTS and YDEGEE. With 5 bases removed from V and 0 bases from J, the gap between germline ends came to 9 bases.

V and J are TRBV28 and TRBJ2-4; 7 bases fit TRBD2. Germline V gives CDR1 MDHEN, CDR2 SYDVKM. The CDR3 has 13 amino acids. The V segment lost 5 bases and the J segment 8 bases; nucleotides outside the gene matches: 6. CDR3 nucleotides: TGTGCCAGCAGTGGCGGACGGGGGGACATTCAGTACTTC. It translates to CASSGGRGDIQYF.

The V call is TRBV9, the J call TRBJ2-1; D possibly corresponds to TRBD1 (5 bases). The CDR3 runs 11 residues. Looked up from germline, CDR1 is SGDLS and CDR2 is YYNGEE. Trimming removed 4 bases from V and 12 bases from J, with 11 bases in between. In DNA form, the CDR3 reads TGTGCCAGCAGCTTCACAGGAGTGCAGTTCTTC. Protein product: CASSFTGVQFF.

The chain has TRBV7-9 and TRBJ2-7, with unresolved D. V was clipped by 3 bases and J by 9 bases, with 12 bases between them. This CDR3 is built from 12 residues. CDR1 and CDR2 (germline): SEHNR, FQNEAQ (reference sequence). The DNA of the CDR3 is TGTGCCAGCAGCTTGGGCCTCCCTGGGCAGTACTTC. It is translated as CASSLGLPGQYF.

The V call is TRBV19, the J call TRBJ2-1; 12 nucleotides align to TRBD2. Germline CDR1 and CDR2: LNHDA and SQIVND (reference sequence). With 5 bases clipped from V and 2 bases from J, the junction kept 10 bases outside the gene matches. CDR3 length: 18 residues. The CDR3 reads CASSHPSGLAGTYNEQFF. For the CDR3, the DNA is TGTGCCAGTAGTCACCCCTCTGGACTAGCGGGAACCTACAATGAGCAGTTCTTC.

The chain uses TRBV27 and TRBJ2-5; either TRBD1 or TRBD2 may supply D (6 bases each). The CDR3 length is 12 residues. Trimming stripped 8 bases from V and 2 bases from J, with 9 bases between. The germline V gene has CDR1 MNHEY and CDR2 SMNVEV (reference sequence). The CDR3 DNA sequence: TGTGCCAGCGGGGGGCTACAAGAGACCCAGTACTTC. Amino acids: CASGGLQETQYF.

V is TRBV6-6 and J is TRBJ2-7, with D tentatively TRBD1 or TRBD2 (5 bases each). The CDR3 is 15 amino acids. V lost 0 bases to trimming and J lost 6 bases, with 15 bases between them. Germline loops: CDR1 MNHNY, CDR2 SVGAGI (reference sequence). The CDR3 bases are TGTGCCAGCAGTTACTCGGAAGGGGCCGGGGTCGAGCAGTACTTC. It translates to CASSYSEGAGVEQYF.

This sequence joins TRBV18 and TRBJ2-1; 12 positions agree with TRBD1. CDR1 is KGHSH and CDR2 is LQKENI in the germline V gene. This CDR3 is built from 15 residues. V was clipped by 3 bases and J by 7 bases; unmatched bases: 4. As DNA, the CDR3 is TGTGCCAGCTCACCGGGACAGGGGGCTCTAAATGAGCAGTTCTTC. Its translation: CASSPGQGALNEQFF.

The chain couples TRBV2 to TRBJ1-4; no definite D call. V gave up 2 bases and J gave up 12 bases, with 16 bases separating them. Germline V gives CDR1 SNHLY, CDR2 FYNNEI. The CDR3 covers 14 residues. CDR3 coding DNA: TGTGCCAGCAGTGAAACCCGGACTGGGTTTGAACTGTTTTTT. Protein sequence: CASSETRTGFELFF.

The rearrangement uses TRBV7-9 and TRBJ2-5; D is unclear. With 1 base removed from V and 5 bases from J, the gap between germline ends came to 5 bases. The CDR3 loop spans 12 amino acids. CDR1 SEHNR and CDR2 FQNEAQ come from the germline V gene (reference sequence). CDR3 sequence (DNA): TGTGCCAGCAGCTTAGGTTTCGAGACCCAGTACTTC. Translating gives CASSLGFETQYF.

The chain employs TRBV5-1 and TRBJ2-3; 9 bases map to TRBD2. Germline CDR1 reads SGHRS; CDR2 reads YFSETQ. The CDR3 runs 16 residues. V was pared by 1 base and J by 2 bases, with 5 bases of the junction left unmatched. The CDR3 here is CASSLLAGATTDTQYF. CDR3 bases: TGCGCCAGCAGCTTGTTAGCGGGAGCCACCACAGATACGCAGTATTTT. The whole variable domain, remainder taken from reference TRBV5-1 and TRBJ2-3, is KAGVTQTPRYLIKTRGQQVTLSCSPISGHRSVSWYQQTPGQGLQFLFEYFSETQRNKGNFPGRFSGRQFSNSRSEMNVSTLELGDSALYLCASSLLAGATTDTQYFGPGTRLTVL.

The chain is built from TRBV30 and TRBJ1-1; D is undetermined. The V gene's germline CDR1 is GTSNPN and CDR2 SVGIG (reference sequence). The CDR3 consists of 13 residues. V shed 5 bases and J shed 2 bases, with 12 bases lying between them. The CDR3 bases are TGTGCCTGGGCCCGGGATATTAACACTGAAGCTTTCTTT. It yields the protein CAWARDINTEAFF. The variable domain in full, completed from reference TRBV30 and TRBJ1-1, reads SQTIHQWPATLVQPVGSPLSLECTVEGTSNPNLYWYRQAAGRGLQLLFYSVGIGQISSEVPQNLSASRPQDRQFILSSKKLLLSDSGFYLCAWARDINTEAFFGQGTRLTVV.

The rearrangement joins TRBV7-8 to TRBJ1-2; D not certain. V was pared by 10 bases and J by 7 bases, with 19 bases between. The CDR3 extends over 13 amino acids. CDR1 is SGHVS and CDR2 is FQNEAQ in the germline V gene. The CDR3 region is CAISGVAGSGYTF. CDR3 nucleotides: TGTGCCATTTCCGGCGTGGCAGGCTCTGGCTACACCTTC.

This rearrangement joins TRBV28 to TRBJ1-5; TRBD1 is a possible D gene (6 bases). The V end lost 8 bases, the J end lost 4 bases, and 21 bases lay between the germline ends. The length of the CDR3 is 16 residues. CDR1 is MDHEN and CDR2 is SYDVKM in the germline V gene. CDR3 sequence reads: CASGTLLGVGNQPQHF. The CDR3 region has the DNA TGTGCCAGCGGGACACTCTTGGGGGTCGGGAATCAGCCCCAGCATTTT.

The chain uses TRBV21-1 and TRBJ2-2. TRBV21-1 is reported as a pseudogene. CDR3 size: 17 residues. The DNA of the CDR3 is TGTGCCAGCAGCCGAAGACCATTGATCGCGAACACCGGGGAGCTGTTTTTT. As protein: CASSRRPLIANTGELFF.

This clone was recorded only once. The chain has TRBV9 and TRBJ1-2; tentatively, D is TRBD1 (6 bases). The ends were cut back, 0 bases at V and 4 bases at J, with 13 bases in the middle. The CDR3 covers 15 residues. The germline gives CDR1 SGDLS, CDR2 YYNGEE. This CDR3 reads CASSVDRGHPYGYTF. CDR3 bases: TGTGCCAGCAGCGTAGATCGGGGGCACCCCTATGGCTACACCTTC.

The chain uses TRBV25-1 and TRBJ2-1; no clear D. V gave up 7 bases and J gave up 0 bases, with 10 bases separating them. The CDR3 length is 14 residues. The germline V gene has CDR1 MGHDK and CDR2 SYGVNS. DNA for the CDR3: TGTGCCAGCAAAGACGGAAGCTCCTACAATGAGCAGTTCTTC. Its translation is CASKDGSSYNEQFF.

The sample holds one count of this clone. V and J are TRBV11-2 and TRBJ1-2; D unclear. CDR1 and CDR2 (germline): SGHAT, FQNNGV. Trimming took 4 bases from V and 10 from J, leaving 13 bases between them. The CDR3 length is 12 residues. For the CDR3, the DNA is TGTGCCAGCAGCTCAGATCGGACTTTCTACACCTTC. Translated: CASSSDRTFYTF.

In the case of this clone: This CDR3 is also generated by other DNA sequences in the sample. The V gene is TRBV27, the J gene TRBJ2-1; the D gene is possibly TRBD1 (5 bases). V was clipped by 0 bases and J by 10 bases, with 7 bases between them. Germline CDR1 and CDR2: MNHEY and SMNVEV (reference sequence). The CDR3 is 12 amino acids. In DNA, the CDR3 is TGTGCCAGCAGTTTATCTTGGGGCGAGCAGTTCTTC. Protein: CASSLSWGEQFF.

CDR3 in DNA: TGTGCCAGCAGCGCCTGGACAGGGGCCAGGAATGAGCAGTTCTTC. This translates into CASSAWTGARNEQFF. This chain links TRBV9 with TRBJ2-1, with 9 bases aligning to TRBD1. The CDR3 has 15 residues. CDR1 and CDR2 from the germline V gene are SGDLS and YYNGEE. J gave up 7 bases and V 3 bases, and 8 bases lay outside the gene matches.

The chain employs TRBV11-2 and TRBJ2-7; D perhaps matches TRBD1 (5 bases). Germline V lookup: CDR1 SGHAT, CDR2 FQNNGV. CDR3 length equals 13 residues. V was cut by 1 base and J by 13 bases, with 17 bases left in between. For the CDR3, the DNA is TGTGCCAGCAGCTTAGCGCCCACGCGCCAGGGTTACTTC. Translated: CASSLAPTRQGYF. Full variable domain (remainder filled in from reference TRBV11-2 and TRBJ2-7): EAGVAQSPRYKIIEKRQSVAFWCNPISGHATLYWYQQILGQGPKLLIQFQNNGVVDDSQLPKDRFSAERLKGVDSTLKIQPAKLEDSAVYLCASSLAPTRQGYFGPGTRLTVT.